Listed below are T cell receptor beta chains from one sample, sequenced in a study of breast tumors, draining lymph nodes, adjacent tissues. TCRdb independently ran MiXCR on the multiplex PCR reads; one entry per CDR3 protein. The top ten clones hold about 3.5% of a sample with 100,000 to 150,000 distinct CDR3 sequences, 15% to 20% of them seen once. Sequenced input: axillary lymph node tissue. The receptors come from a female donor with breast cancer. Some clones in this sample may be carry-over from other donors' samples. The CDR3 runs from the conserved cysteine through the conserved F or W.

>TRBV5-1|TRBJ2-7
CASSLAGETHEQYF
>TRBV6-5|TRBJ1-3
CASRHKVSGNTIYF
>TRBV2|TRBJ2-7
CASSDVGLAGRLLYEQYF
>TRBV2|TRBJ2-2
CASSDRGPGRVSGELFF
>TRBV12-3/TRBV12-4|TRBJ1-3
CASRLRDSGNTIYF